The sequence of this TCR beta chain was determined in a study of identical twins. This CDR3 has 15 residues. Germline CDR1 reads MNHEY; CDR2 reads SMNVEV (reference sequence). Losses at the gene ends were 8 bases for V and 1 base for J; bases not matched to a gene: 9. One entry per CDR3 protein, called by TCRdb with MiXCR from the 5' RACE reads. The sample lists approximately 250,000 distinct CDR3 sequences, roughly 7.1% seen once, with approximately 14% in the top ten. This clonotype has just a few counts. Another study also made use of these data, one on T cells expressing NK-cell markers.

The rearrangement uses TRBV27 and TRBJ2-3; TRBD1 matches 7 bases. Sequencing was done on a sample of CD8+ T cells sorted from blood. The receptor's source is a woman aged 18-35 years in good health. The DNA of the CDR3 is TGTGCCAGCGGCCGGACAGGAGCGGGCACAGATACGCAGTATTTT. This encodes CASGRTGAGTDTQYF.